Included here is one TCR beta chain sequence, with context. Its specificity is not known. The authors extracted RNA and reverse transcribed it into cDNA as the sequencing template. Using immunoSEQ multiplex PCR, the repertoire was profiled, and TCRdb retains in-frame clones only, with some absent. The top ten hold around 1.5% of the sample, which has over 85,000 clones, less than 50% seen once. The data originate from a study of CD8+ T cells in alopecia areata. Across the whole study: At a dose of 5 to 10 mg twice daily, oral tofacitinib was given to treated patients. Study findings and constraints: Clonality in lesional scalp, especially alopecia totalis/universalis, exceeded that of normal scalp. The study found TCR sharing across patients less clear than in mice, possibly for HLA reasons.

The clonotype was recovered from a human donor with alopecia areata. Sequencing input: CD4+ T cells sorted from blood.

The CDR3 DNA sequence: TGTGCCAGCAGGGATGATAATCAGCCCCAGCATTTT. Its protein is CASRDDNQPQHF. J is TRBJ1-5 and V is TRBV2; unclear D gene. Germline CDR1 reads SNHLY; CDR2 reads FYNNEI. CDR3 length equals 12 residues. With 6 bases removed from V and 4 bases from J, the gap between germline ends came to 7 bases.